A selection of T cell receptor beta chains follows, all from one sample in a study of blood T cells in healthy people across ages. From the 5' RACE reads, TCRdb called clonotypes with MiXCR, one entry per CDR3 protein. The sample includes about 760,000 distinct CDR3 sequences, more than 55% of them seen just once. The material sequenced was blood. Receptor source: a middle-aged man in good health. CDR3s leave out the opening cysteine and the closing phenylalanine or tryptophan. Clone size is not always given. Where it is, it says once, few, many or a class for expanded clones.

J,size,V,CDR3
TRBJ2-7,.,TRBV7-2,ASSLAWSGGAYEQY
TRBJ1-5,.,TRBV2,ASTLGRDQPQH
.,.,TRBV18,ASPVGDEQY
TRBJ1-5,few,TRBV6-5,ASRRGSGSQPQH
TRBJ2-6,few,TRBV3-1,ASSPRIRSGANVLT
TRBJ2-7,.,TRBV7-9,ASSYLAGPTGGSYEQY
TRBJ2-7,.,TRBV9,ASSPQGTFAYEQY
TRBJ1-4,.,TRBV4-3,ASSQDIGRGNEKLF
TRBJ2-7,.,TRBV27,ASSFSGFSEQY
TRBJ2-3,few,TRBV29-1,SVRNEASGSGDTQY
TRBJ2-6,.,TRBV2,ASRPFLFSGANVLT
TRBJ2-2,.,TRBV27,ASSFSRNTGELF
TRBJ1-2,once,TRBV4-2,ASSQDLTAPYGYT
TRBJ1-1,.,TRBV5-1,VSSGRMGLGTEAF
TRBJ2-7,.,TRBV29-1,SERDRRAQRRPYEQY
TRBJ2-4,.,TRBV20-1,SATLVKAKNIQY
TRBJ1-1,.,TRBV27,ASSLYSNTEAF
TRBJ2-3,.,TRBV15,ATSIVGADTQY
TRBJ2-7,.,TRBV11-3,ASSPVGLSEQY